This T cell receptor (beta chain) was captured by sequencing in a study of cytomegalovirus exposure and HLA in healthy donors. Study context: Early released data comprised around 80 million unique TCRs from HLA-typed donors. Findings and limits, study-wide: For most subjects, TCR beta sequences were reported to predict HLA-A and HLA-B alleles with accuracy. Specificity for CMV antigens was confirmed in vitro for a few of the CMV-associated chains. Cytomegalovirus association was assigned to approximately 180 TCR beta chains.

In the PCR, 60 Vbeta and 13 Jbeta primers were used. Profiling relied on immunoSEQ multiplex PCR, and the TCRdb table lists in-frame clones only, not all of them. The sample yields 150,000 to 200,000 clones, roughly 88% seen once. As concerns this clone: Its antigen is undetermined.

CDR1 and CDR2 from the germline V gene are MNHEY and SVGAGI. The CDR3 covers 16 residues. Trimming at V came to 4 bases and at J to 1 base, leaving 7 bases not matched to a gene. This TCR was sampled from a man aged 50 or older in good health and CMV-seropositive. The sample was PBMCs. The chain recombines TRBV6-5 with TRBJ2-1; 7 bases agree with TRBD1. The CDR3: CASSFTTGRSYNEQFF. CDR3 DNA sequence: TGTGCCAGCAGTTTTACGACAGGGCGTTCCTACAATGAGCAGTTCTTC.